This T cell receptor beta chain was captured in a study of blood T cell repertoires in COVID-19 (TCRdb year 2020). Turning to the overall study: Samples covering the acute and convalescent phases of COVID-19 were provided by collaborators in the United States, Italy and Spain. The material from the prospective study consisted of cDNA or gDNA derived from T cells, B-cell-depleted T cells, or PBMCs. Subjects who had been exposed to COVID-19, were actively infected with it, or had recovered from it provided the deeply sampled blood TCRbeta repertoires that made up the dataset. The repertoires were released in a freely available public database meant as a resource for research on the immune response to SARS-CoV-2. Samples came from the ongoing ImmuneRACE study (first 160 participants) plus 1,254 subjects from 6 global collaborators. The sample metadata nearly always contained a de-identified subject ID, COVID-19 status, age in years and sex. HLA class I and class II types, where available, came from metadata supplied by the sample provider rather than from assay-based typing.

This clone was counted once. Its antigen target is currently unknown. Base qualities are not at hand, and no much larger clone is one base apart. TCRbeta CDR3 regions were amplified from genomic DNA using the immunoSEQ Assay, a bias-controlled multiplex PCR. As for the original processing: Nucleated cell counts per sample were estimated from amplification of reference gene primers within the assay. Sequence reads were collapsed and filtered to measure the absolute abundance of every unique TCRbeta CDR3 rearrangement. Productive Simpson clonality was computed per sample as the square root of Simpson's diversity index over productive rearrangements. TCRdb's version of the immuneACCESS table is confined to in-frame rearrangements and falls short of the full clone set. An unresolved V gene accounts for under half of the shortfall where checked; the remainder is of unknown origin. V and J calls plus clone size are reproduced from that table; the DNA served to infer D and trimming. The table for this sample lists around 100,000 clones; about 90% of them were counted only once. Of the sample, about 6.9% is held by the ten largest clones.

Trimming takes 7 bases from V and 5 bases from J, and the germline ends sit 8 bases apart. Including the terminal cysteine and phenylalanine, the CDR3 comprises 11 residues. Here the CDR3 DNA is all that survives: 33 bases in frame from base 1. CDR1 and CDR2 were assigned from the germline V gene as MDHEN and SYDVKM. On the study overall, not on this receptor specifically: The amount of clinical and demographic metadata varied by source and participant and was provided uncurated.

Whole blood was collected in K2EDTA tubes by collaborating institutions according to the institutions' own protocols. Collaborator samples were shipped for TCRbeta analysis as frozen whole blood, isolated PBMCs, or DNA extracted from either sample type. The chain is made from TRBV28 and TRBJ1-2; TRBD1 might be the D gene, on 5 matching bases. The sequenced sample was peripheral blood. The sequence came from a man aged 25 to 45 in a cohort sampled during active COVID-19. The CDR3 amino acid sequence is: CASNSGYGYTF. Here is the DNA: TGTGCCAGCAACTCAGGGTATGGCTACACCTTC.